This T cell receptor beta chain stems from a study of blood T cell repertoires in COVID-19. This CDR3 has 14 residues. Germline V gives CDR1 GTSNPN, CDR2 SVGIG (reference sequence). V was pared by 5 bases and J by 4 bases, with 9 bases of the junction left unmatched. Per the study methods: Scientists estimated how many nucleated cells there were by amplifying reference gene primers. The table came from immunoSEQ multiplex PCR; TCRdb's copy has only in-frame clones and leaves some out. From that table come the V and J calls and clone size; the DNA was used to work out D and trimming. The sample has some 120,000 clones; approximately 90% are singletons.

The V and J genes are TRBV30 and TRBJ1-1; 8 bases line up with TRBD1. The clonotype was recovered from a human donor in a cohort sampled during active COVID-19. Sequencing was carried out using peripheral blood. CDR3 DNA sequence: TGTGCCTGGTCCACCGGGACAGGTTTCACTGAAGCTTTCTTT. Amino acid sequence: CAWSTGTGFTEAFF.